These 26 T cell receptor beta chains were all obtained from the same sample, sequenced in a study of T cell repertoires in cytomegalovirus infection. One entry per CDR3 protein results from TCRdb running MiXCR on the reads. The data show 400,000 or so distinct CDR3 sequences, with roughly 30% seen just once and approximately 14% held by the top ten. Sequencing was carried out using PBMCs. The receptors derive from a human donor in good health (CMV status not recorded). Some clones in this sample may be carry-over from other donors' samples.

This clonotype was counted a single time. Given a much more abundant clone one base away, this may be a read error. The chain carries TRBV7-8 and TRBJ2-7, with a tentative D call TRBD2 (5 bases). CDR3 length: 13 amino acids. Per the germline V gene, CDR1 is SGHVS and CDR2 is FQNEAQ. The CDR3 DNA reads TGTGACAGCAGCCTCCCTAGCCTCTACGAGCAGTACTTC. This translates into CDSSLPSLYEQYF.

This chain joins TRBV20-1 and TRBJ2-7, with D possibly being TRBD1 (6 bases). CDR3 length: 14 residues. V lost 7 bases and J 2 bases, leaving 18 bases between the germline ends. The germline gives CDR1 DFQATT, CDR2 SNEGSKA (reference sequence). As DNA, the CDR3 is TGCAGTGTCTCAGGGGAAATGGTTGCCTACGAGCAGTACTTC. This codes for CSVSGEMVAYEQYF.

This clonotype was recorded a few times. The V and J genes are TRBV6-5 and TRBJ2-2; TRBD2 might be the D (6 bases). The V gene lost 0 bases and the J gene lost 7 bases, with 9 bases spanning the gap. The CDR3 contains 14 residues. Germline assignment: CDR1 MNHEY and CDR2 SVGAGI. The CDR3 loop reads CASSYSAEGGELFF. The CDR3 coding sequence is TGTGCCAGCAGTTACTCGGCGGAGGGCGGGGAGCTGTTTTTT.

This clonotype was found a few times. The CDR3 region has the DNA TGTGCCAGCAGTTTGCTCGGACAGAATAATTCACCCCTCCACTTT. It codes for CASSLLGQNNSPLHF. This chain links TRBV27 with TRBJ1-6; D might be TRBD1 (6 bases). Per germline, CDR1 MNHEY and CDR2 SMNVEV (reference sequence). The V end lost 3 bases, the J end lost 5 bases, and 11 bases lay between the germline ends. This CDR3 comprises 15 residues.

The CDR3 loop is CASSQQQSACGSFF. DNA of the CDR3: TGCGCCAGCAGCCAACAACAGTCAGCGTGTGGGTCTTTCTTT. The rearrangement links TRBV4-1 to TRBJ1-1; D gene ambiguous. The V gene lost 2 bases and the J gene lost 12 bases, with 19 bases spanning the gap. Germline CDR1 is MGHRA and CDR2 is YSYEKL. There are 14 residues in the CDR3.

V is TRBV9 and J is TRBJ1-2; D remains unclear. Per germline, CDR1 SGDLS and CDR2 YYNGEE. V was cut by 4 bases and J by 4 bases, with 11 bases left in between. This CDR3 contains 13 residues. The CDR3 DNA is TGTGCCAGCAGCTCACTGGGTGCCTATGGCTACACCTTC. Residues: CASSSLGAYGYTF. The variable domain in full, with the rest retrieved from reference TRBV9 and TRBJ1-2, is DSGVTQTPKHLITATGQRVTLRCSPRSGDLSVYWYQQSLDQGLQFLIQYYNGEERAKGNILERFSAQQFPDLHSELNLSSLELGDSALYFCASSSLGAYGYTFGSGTRLTVV.

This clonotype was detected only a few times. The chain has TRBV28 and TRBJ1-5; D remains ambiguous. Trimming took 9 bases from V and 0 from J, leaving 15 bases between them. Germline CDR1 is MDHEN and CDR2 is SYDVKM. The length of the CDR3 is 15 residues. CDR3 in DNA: TGTGCCAGTTGTAGGACCGTTCTTAGCAATCAGCCCCAGCATTTT. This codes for CASCRTVLSNQPQHF.

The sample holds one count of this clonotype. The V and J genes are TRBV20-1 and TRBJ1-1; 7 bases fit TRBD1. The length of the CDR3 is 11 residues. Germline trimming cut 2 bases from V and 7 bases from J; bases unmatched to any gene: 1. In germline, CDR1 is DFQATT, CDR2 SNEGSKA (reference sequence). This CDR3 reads CSARRQGEAFF. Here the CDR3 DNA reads TGCAGTGCTAGAAGACAGGGTGAAGCTTTCTTT.

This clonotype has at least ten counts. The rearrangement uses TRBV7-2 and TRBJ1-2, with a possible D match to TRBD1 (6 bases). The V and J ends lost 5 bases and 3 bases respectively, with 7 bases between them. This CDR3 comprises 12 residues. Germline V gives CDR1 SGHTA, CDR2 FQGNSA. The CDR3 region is CASSRQDYGYTF. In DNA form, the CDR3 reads TGTGCCAGCAGCCGACAGGACTATGGCTACACCTTC. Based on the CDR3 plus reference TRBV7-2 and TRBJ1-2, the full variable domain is GAGVSQSPSNKVTEKGKDVELRCDPISGHTALYWYRQSLGQGLEFLIYFQGNSAPDKSGLPSDRFSAERTGGSVSTLTIQRTQQEDSAVYLCASSRQDYGYTFGSGTRLTVV.

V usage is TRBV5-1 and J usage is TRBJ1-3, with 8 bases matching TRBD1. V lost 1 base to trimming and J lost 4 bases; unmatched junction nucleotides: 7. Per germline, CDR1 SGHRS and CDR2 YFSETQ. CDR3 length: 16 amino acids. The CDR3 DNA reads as TGCGCCAGCAGCTTGAGGCAGGGGGCTGTAGGAAACACCATATATTTT. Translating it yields CASSLRQGAVGNTIYF.

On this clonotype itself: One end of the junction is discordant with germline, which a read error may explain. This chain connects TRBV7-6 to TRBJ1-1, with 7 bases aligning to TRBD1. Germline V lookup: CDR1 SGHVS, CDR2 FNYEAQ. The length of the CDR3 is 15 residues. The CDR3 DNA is TGTGCCAGCAGCCACTCTCAGACAGGGAACACTGTAGCTTTCTTT. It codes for CASSHSQTGNTVAFF.

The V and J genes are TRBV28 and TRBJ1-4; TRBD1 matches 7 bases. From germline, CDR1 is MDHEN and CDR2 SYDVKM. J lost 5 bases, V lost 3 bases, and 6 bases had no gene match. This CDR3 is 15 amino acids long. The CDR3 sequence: CASSFEGAGNEKLFF. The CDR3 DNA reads TGTGCCAGCAGTTTTGAGGGGGCCGGGAATGAAAAACTGTTTTTT.

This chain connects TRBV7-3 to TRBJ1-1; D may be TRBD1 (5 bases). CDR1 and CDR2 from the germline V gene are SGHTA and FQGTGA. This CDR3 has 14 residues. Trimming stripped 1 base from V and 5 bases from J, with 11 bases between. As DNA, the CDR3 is TGTGCCAGCAGCTTAAGCGGGGCTGTTACTGAAGCTTTCTTT. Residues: CASSLSGAVTEAFF. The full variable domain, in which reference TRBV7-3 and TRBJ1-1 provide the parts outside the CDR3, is GAGVSQTPSNKVTEKGKYVELRCDPISGHTALYWYRQSLGQGPEFLIYFQGTGAADDSGLPNDRFFAVRPEGSVSTLKIQRTERGDSAVYLCASSLSGAVTEAFFGQGTRLTVV.

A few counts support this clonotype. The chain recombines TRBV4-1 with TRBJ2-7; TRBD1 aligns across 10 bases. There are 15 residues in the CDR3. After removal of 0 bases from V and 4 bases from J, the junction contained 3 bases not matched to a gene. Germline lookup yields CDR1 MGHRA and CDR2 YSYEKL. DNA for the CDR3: TGCGCCAGCAGCCAAGAGGGGACAGGGGCGTACGAGCAGTACTTC. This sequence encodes CASSQEGTGAYEQYF.

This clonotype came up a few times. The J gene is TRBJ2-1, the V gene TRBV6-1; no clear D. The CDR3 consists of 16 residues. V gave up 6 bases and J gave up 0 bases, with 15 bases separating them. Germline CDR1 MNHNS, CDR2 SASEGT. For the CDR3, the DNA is TGTGCCAGCAGCGAACCCACCGTACCCTCCTACAATGAGCAGTTCTTC. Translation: CASSEPTVPSYNEQFF.

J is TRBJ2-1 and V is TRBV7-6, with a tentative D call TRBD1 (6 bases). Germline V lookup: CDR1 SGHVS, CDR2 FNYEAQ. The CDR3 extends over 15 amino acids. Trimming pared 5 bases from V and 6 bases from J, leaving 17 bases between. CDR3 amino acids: CASSPQGHGSNEQFF. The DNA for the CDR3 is TGTGCCAGCAGCCCCCAGGGGCACGGTTCCAATGAGCAGTTCTTC.

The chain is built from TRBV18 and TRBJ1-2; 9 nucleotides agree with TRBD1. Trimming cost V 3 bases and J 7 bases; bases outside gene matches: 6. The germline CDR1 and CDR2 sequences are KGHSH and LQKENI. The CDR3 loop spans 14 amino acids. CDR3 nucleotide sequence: TGTGCCAGCTCACCGGGACAGGGTGTGAGTGGCTACACCTTC. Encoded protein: CASSPGQGVSGYTF.

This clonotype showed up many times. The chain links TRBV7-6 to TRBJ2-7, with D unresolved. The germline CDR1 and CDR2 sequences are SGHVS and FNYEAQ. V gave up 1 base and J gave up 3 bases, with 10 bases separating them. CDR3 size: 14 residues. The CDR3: CASSLGVGRYEQYF. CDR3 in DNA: TGTGCCAGCAGCTTAGGAGTGGGCCGCTACGAGCAGTACTTC.

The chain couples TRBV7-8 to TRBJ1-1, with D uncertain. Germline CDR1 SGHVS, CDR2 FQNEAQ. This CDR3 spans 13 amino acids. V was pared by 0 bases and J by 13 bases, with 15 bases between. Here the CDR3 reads CASSLAERGSVFF. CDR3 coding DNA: TGTGCCAGCAGCTTAGCGGAGAGAGGGTCGGTTTTCTTT.

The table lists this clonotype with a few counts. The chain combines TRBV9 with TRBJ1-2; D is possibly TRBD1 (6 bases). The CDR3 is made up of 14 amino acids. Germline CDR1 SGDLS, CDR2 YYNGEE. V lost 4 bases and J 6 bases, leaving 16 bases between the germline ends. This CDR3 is CASSPTGRADGYTF. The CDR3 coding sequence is TGTGCCAGCAGCCCCACAGGGAGAGCAGATGGCTACACCTTC.

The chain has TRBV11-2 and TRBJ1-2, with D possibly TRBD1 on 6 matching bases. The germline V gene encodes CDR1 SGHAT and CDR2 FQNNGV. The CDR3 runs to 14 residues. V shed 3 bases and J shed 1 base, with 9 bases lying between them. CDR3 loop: CASSLDSFNYGYTF. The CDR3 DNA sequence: TGTGCCAGCAGCTTGGACAGCTTTAACTATGGCTACACCTTC.

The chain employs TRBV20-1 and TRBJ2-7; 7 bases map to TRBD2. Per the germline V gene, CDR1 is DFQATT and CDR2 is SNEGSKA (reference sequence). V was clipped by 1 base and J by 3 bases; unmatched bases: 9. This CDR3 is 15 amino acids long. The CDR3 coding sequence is TGCAGTGCTAGAGCTGGGGGGGTGTTGGGCTACGAGCAGTACTTC. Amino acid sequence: CSARAGGVLGYEQYF.

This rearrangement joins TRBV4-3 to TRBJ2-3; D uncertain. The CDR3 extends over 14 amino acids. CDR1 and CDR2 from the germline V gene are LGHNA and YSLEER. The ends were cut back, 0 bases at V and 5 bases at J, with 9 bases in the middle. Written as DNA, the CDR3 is TGCGCCAGCAGCCAAGAAAAGGGTAAAGATACGCAGTATTTT. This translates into CASSQEKGKDTQYF.

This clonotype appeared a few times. The CDR3 is CASSYPGQLGYTF. The DNA for the CDR3 is TGTGCCAGCAGTTACCCGGGACAGCTTGGCTACACCTTC. The chain is built from TRBV6-5 and TRBJ1-2; 7 bases line up with TRBD1. Germline V lookup: CDR1 MNHEY, CDR2 SVGAGI. Trimming removed 2 bases from V and 7 bases from J; junction bases left unmatched: 4. The CDR3 is 13 amino acids.

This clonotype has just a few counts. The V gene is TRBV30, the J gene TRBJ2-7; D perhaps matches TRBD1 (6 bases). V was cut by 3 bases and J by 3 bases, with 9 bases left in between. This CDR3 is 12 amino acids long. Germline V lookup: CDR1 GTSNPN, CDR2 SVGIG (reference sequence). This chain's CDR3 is CAWSIRGYEQYF. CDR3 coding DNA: TGTGCCTGGAGCATCAGGGGCTACGAGCAGTACTTC.

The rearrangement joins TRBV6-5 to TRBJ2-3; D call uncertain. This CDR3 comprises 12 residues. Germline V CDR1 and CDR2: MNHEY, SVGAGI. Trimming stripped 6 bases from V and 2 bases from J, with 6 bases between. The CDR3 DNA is TGTGCCAGCAGCCACAACACAGATACGCAGTATTTT. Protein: CASSHNTDTQYF.